This paragraph reports one T cell receptor beta chain. Its antigen is unknown. Base-call qualities are not available, and no considerably larger clone is one nucleotide away. The data stem from a study of CD8 T cells in Susac syndrome (dated by TCRdb to between 2018 and 2020). Regarding the study in general: Among the sequenced Susac syndrome patients, about six had clinically active disease and under 10 were in clinical remission. The study used repertoire sequencing to test whether antigen drove CD8+ T cell activation and differentiation in Susac syndrome. Susac syndrome patients were therapy-naive, on corticosteroids (some also receiving IVIg), or on IVIg alone at blood withdrawal. The full study reports these points: The study acknowledged that relatively few individuals were included in the TCR sequencing and HLA analysis. The CD4+ T cell repertoire of patients with Susac syndrome showed no detectable clonal expansion.

Peripheral blood CD8+ and CD4+ T cells from healthy donors, Susac syndrome patients and multiple sclerosis patients were profiled by high-throughput TCR beta sequencing. The Susac syndrome patients fulfilled recently defined diagnostic criteria for either definite or probable disease. CD8+ TEMRA cells were enriched by FACS, while bulk CD8+ and CD4+ T cells were purified by magnetic negative isolation. Blood was collected in EDTA tubes and processed within 24 hours, with PBMCs isolated through density gradient centrifugation. PBMCs intended for TCR sequencing were cryopreserved in liquid nitrogen and were subsequently thawed in a 37 degrees C water bath. Purity of sorted or isolated CD4+, CD8+ and CD8+ TEMRA cells was at least 90%. RNA was extracted using the RNeasy kit, and about 0.45 to 1 microgram was reverse transcribed with random hexamers. TCR beta CDR3 regions were amplified with the immunoSEQ multiplex PCR assay covering 54 Vbeta and 13 Jbeta segments. To correct PCR amplification bias, a synthetic template baseline was used for both primer optimization and computational correction. Per the authors' processing: Only productive sequences were kept, with reads annotated to V, D and J genes according to IMGT and analyzed in immunoSEQ Analyzer. Clonality was calculated as one minus the Shannon entropy normalized by log2 of the number of productive unique sequences. For each patient and control, public and private clones were evaluated among the 100 most prevalent clones. Susac-specific clones were defined as absent from healthy and MS cohorts, about 1,000 published viral clones and other ImmuneACCESS disease sequences. In-frame beta chains were kept once TCRdb had trimmed the public reads at Q25 with fastp and called clones with MiXCR. All rows with the same CDR3 protein become a single entry with the most common DNA and genes. What appears here as the V and J calls and clone size reflects TCRdb's work, not the paper's. The sample yields around 170,000 distinct CDR3 sequences; roughly 94% were counted once. The ten largest clones take up 0.1% to 0.12% of the sample.

Sequencing was done on a sample of CD4+ T cells from PBMCs. The source of this sequence is a human donor with Susac syndrome.

This receptor carries the CDR3 CSAPGLAGGTDTQYF. The base sequence is TGCAGTGCCCCGGGACTAGCGGGGGGAACAGATACGCAGTATTTT. In this chain, TRBV20-1 is recombined with TRBJ2-3; a stretch of 15 junction bases matches TRBD2. The germline V gene (reference sequence) yields DFQATT for CDR1 and SNEGSKA for CDR2. From cysteine to phenylalanine, the CDR3 is 15 amino acids long. The read is trimmed to its CDR3 DNA, 45 bases read in frame from base 1. Trimming accounts for 6 bases at V and 3 bases at J, while the number of junction bases matched to no gene is 4.